One sample yielded the 9 T cell receptor beta chains listed below, sequenced in a study of control samples from healthy donors and cancer patients. The data were produced by immunoSEQ multiplex PCR, yet TCRdb's version contains in-frame clones alone and is incomplete. There are around 94,000 clones in the sample; approximately 86% occur only once, and roughly 1.3% lies in the top ten. The sequenced sample consisted of blood. Receptors originate from a woman in her fifties or sixties in good health.

The chain carries TRBV13 and TRBJ1-1, with 8 bases that match TRBD1. Germline CDR1 and CDR2: PRHDT and FYEKMQ (reference sequence). J lost 4 bases, V lost 3 bases, and 4 bases had no gene match. CDR3 length equals 14 residues. The CDR3 sequence: CASSLTGAGTEAFF. CDR3 DNA sequence: TGTGCCAGCAGCTTGACAGGGGCGGGCACTGAAGCTTTCTTT.

The V and J genes are TRBV7-2 and TRBJ2-7; 11 nucleotides line up with TRBD2. Germline V lookup: CDR1 SGHTA, CDR2 FQGNSA. The CDR3 totals 14 residues. The J segment lost 8 bases and the V segment lost 5 bases, leaving 8 bases of the junction unmatched. The CDR3 spells CASSHTSGSQQQYF. CDR3 DNA: TGTGCCAGCAGCCATACTAGCGGGAGCCAACAGCAGTACTTC.

This chain links TRBV7-3 with TRBJ1-2; D is perhaps TRBD1 (6 bases). Trimming stripped 5 bases from V and 7 bases from J, with 20 bases between. The CDR3 loop spans 15 amino acids. Germline CDR1 is SGHTA and CDR2 is FQGTGA. The CDR3 region is CASSPHGGGQFGYTF. The CDR3, as DNA: TGTGCCAGCAGCCCCCACGGCGGGGGGCAATTTGGCTACACCTTC.

This clone was picked up one time. This chain connects TRBV7-9 to TRBJ2-5; D call uncertain. The V end lost 8 bases, the J end lost 6 bases, and 16 bases lay between the germline ends. The germline V gene encodes CDR1 SEHNR and CDR2 FQNEAQ (reference sequence). CDR3 size: 13 residues. CDR3 DNA: TGTGCCAGCCGCGCGATGATGCGTCAGACCCAGTACTTC. Translated: CASRAMMRQTQYF.

V usage is TRBV21-1 and J usage is TRBJ2-1; the tabulated D call, TRBD2, remains unverified against the DNA. TRBV21-1 constitutes a pseudogene. CDR3 length: 15 amino acids. The CDR3 region is CASSKRRNGRGEQFF. The CDR3 region has the DNA TGTGCCAGCAGCAAAAGGAGAAACGGGAGAGGTGAGCAGTTCTTC.

The chain is built from TRBV7-2 and TRBJ1-1; D is undetermined. V shed 5 bases and J shed 5 bases, with 15 bases lying between them. There are 14 residues in the CDR3. The germline gives CDR1 SGHTA, CDR2 FQGNSA. CDR3 in DNA: TGTGCCAGCAGCCAATGGGTTGCTAAGACTGAAGCTTTCTTT. Amino acids: CASSQWVAKTEAFF.

The chain joins TRBV7-2 to TRBJ2-7; D gene ambiguous. Germline lookup yields CDR1 SGHTA and CDR2 FQGNSA. The CDR3 spans 13 residues. V dropped 1 base and J dropped 2 bases, with 6 bases sitting between them. The CDR3 reads CASSLGLAYEQYF. CDR3 nucleotides: TGTGCCAGCAGCTTAGGCCTGGCCTACGAGCAGTACTTC.

The rearrangement joins TRBV6-6 to TRBJ1-2; no definite D call. Germline CDR1 is MNHNY and CDR2 is SVGAGI (reference sequence). V was clipped by 0 bases and J by 4 bases, with 9 bases between them. CDR3 size: 14 residues. The CDR3 DNA is TGTGCCAGCAGTTACTCCCAAGGGTTCTATGGCTACACCTTC. Translated, it gives CASSYSQGFYGYTF.

This clone was recorded a few times. The chain joins TRBV11-3 to TRBJ2-1; D possibly matches TRBD1 or TRBD2 (5 bases each). The CDR3 consists of 13 residues. CDR1 SGHNT and CDR2 YENEEA come from the germline V gene. Deletions cut 2 bases from V and 9 bases from J, with 11 bases between. CDR3 nucleotides: TGTGCCAGCAGCTTATCCCCGGGGCGTGAGCAGTTCTTC. It codes for CASSLSPGREQFF.